What follows are 8 T cell receptor beta chains derived from one specimen sequenced in a study of cytotoxic CD8 clonotypes in ibrutinib-treated CLL. Data came from immunoSEQ multiplex PCR; TCRdb stores just in-frame clones and leaves some out. The table shows about 85,000 clones, with roughly 77% occurring only once. The material sequenced was PBMCs, taken after 12 months of ibrutinib treatment. These receptors all come from a human donor with chronic lymphocytic leukemia.

V usage is TRBV7-6 and J usage is TRBJ2-1; 10 bases align to TRBD2. Germline CDR1 is SGHVS and CDR2 is FNYEAQ. The ends lost 5 bases at V and 8 bases at J; junction bases unmatched: 6. The CDR3 totals 14 residues. CDR3 sequence reads: CASSLSGGRDEQFF. CDR3 nucleotide sequence: TGTGCCAGCAGCCTTAGCGGGGGGAGGGATGAGCAGTTCTTC.

V usage is TRBV7-3 and J usage is TRBJ2-1, with D perhaps being TRBD1 or TRBD2 (5 bases each). The V end was cut by 5 bases, the J end by 10 bases, with 12 bases between. The CDR3 is 12 residues long. From germline, CDR1 is SGHTA and CDR2 FQGTGA. The CDR3: CASSKRDGEQFF. The CDR3 bases are TGTGCCAGCAGCAAACGGGACGGGGAGCAGTTCTTC.

CDR3 residues: CASSLGRTEAFF. The CDR3 DNA sequence: TGCGCCAGCAGCTTGGGTCGAACTGAAGCTTTCTTT. The rearrangement links TRBV5-1 to TRBJ1-1; no firm D call. V was clipped by 0 bases and J by 5 bases, with 5 bases between them. Per the germline V gene, CDR1 is SGHRS and CDR2 is YFSETQ. The CDR3 is 12 amino acids.

This rearrangement joins TRBV6-1 to TRBJ2-4; the D is unclear. The CDR3 is 12 residues long. With 2 bases removed from V and 7 bases from J, the gap between germline ends came to 6 bases. Germline CDR1 MNHNS, CDR2 SASEGT. CDR3 DNA sequence: TGTGCCAGCAGTGAATTCAGGAACATTCAGTACTTC. Its protein product is CASSEFRNIQYF.

About this clone itself: At one of its ends the junction is not consistent with the germline gene, which may arise from a read error. This chain uses TRBV7-7 with TRBJ2-5; D tentatively reads TRBD1 or TRBD2 (5 bases each). The CDR3 length is 15 residues. Germline V gene data show CDR1 as SSHAT and CDR2 as FNYEAQ (reference sequence). The CDR3 loop reads CASSLARGPGETQYF. CDR3 sequence (DNA): TGTGCTAGCAGCTTAGCCCGGGGACCGGGGGAGACCCAGTACTTC.

The gene calls are TRBV27 and TRBJ2-7; TRBD1 agrees at 9 bases. Germline values: CDR1 MNHEY, CDR2 SMNVEV (reference sequence). The J segment lost 6 bases and the V segment lost 6 bases, leaving 12 bases of the junction unmatched. This CDR3 has 15 residues. This CDR3 is CASRSRRQGGFEQYF. In DNA form, the CDR3 reads TGTGCCAGCAGGAGCAGGAGACAGGGGGGATTCGAGCAGTACTTC.

This rearrangement joins TRBV7-9 to TRBJ2-3; TRBD2 agrees at 8 bases. Germline V gives CDR1 SEHNR, CDR2 FQNEAQ (reference sequence). V shed 2 bases and J 4 bases; nucleotides not matched to a gene: 8. There are 16 residues in the CDR3. The CDR3 bases are TGTGCCAGCAGCTTACGGGGGGGTGGCTCCTCAGATACGCAGTATTTT. Protein sequence: CASSLRGGGSSDTQYF. The full variable domain, in which reference TRBV7-9 and TRBJ2-3 provide the parts outside the CDR3, is DTGVSQNPRHKITKRGQNVTFRCDPISEHNRLYWYRQTLGQGPEFLTYFQNEAQLEKSRLLSDRFSAERPKGSFSTLEIQRTEQGDSAMYLCASSLRGGGSSDTQYFGPGTRLTVL.

This chain uses TRBV7-9 with TRBJ2-3, with D possibly matching TRBD2 (5 bases). Between the trimmed V and J ends, which lost 0 bases and 3 bases, there was a span of 13 bases. This CDR3 spans 16 amino acids. Looked up from germline, CDR1 is SEHNR and CDR2 is FQNEAQ (reference sequence). The CDR3 bases are TGTGCCAGCAGCTTAGCGGGCCCCCCGGGGACAGATACGCAGTATTTT. Translation gives CASSLAGPPGTDTQYF.